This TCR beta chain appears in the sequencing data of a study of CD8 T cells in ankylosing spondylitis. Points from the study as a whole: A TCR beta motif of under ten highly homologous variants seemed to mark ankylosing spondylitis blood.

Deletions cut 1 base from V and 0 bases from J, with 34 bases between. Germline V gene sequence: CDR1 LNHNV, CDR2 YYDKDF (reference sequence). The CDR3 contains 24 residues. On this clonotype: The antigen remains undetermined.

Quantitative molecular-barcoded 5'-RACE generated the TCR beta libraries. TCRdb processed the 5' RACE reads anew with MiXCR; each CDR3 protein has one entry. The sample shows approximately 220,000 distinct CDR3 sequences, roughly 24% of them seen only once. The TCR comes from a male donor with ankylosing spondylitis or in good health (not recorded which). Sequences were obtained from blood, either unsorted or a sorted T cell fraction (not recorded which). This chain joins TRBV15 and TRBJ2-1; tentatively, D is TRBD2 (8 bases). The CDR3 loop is CATSRVEWEGGRAGGKSSYNEQFF. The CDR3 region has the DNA TGTGCCACCAGCAGAGTGGAGTGGGAAGGGGGCCGGGCGGGAGGCAAAAGCTCCTACAATGAGCAGTTCTTC.